The rows below give T cell receptor beta chains drawn from one sample of a study of early T cells in non-severe SARS-CoV-2 infection. TCRdb redid the calling of the 5' RACE reads with MiXCR, one entry per CDR3 protein. The table includes 25,000 to 35,000 distinct CDR3 sequences, roughly 4.6% detected once. Sample: whole blood, taken at baseline. These receptors originate from an adult who was a healthcare worker with PCR-confirmed SARS-CoV-2 infection or an uninfected control (not recorded which). Both conserved end residues are part of each CDR3. D genes are given only for firm matches. The listing skips clone size in some rows; elsewhere it reads once, few, many or a size class.

V gene	CDR3 length	clone size	D gene	J gene	CDR3 protein	CDR3 DNA
TRBV5-1	14	many	NA	TRBJ2-5	CASSGESGQETQYF	TGCGCCAGCAGCGGAGAATCAGGGCAAGAGACCCAGTACTTC
TRBV5-1	16	many	NA	TRBJ2-7	CASSVGSRRSTYEQYF	TGCGCCAGCAGCGTCGGGAGTCGACGGAGCACCTACGAGCAGTACTTC
TRBV30	17	many	NA	TRBJ2-1	CAWSPLSFGRGYNEQFF	TGTGCCTGGAGTCCCCTATCCTTCGGGAGAGGCTACAATGAGCAGTTCTTC
TRBV7-2	15	many	NA	TRBJ2-1	CASSLGQGGFNEQFF	TGTGCCAGCAGCTTAGGCCAGGGGGGATTCAATGAGCAGTTCTTC
TRBV6-1	13	many	NA	TRBJ1-5	CASRPGGNQPQHF	TGTGCCAGCAGGCCTGGAGGGAATCAGCCCCAGCATTTT
TRBV29-1	14	many	NA	TRBJ2-1	CSVEDRSRGDEQFF	TGCAGCGTTGAAGATCGGTCTAGGGGCGATGAGCAGTTCTTC
TRBV11-2	15	few	TRBD2	TRBJ2-3	CASSISGGSEHTQYF	TGTGCCAGCAGTATTAGCGGGGGTTCCGAACATACGCAGTATTTT
TRBV29-1	12	many	NA	TRBJ2-2	CSVDGAGGELFF	TGCAGCGTTGATGGGGCCGGCGGGGAGCTGTTTTTT
TRBV27	13	NA	NA	TRBJ1-6	CASSLSTPSPLHF	TGTGCCAGCAGTTTATCGACTCCTTCACCCCTCCACTTT
TRBV20-1	13	few	NA	TRBJ2-7	CSASSVASYEQYF	TGCAGTGCTAGCTCGGTCGCTTCCTACGAGCAGTACTTC
TRBV28	15	many	NA	TRBJ2-3	CASSFVPTSTDTQYF	TGTGCCAGCAGTTTCGTTCCGACTAGCACAGATACGCAGTATTTT
TRBV6-5	13	few	NA	TRBJ1-2	CTTYSTVSYGYTF	TGTACCACTTACTCCACAGTGTCTTATGGCTACACCTTC
TRBV11-2	14	many	NA	TRBJ2-1	CASSSGGSYNEQFF	TGTGCCAGCTCGTCTGGGGGTTCCTACAATGAGCAGTTCTTC
TRBV7-9	15	many	NA	TRBJ2-3	CASSLSARATDTQYF	TGTGCCAGCAGCTTATCGGCCAGGGCAACAGATACGCAGTATTTT
TRBV20-1	15	many	TRBD1	TRBJ2-5	CSARPRTGPGETQYF	TGCAGTGCTAGGCCTCGGACAGGGCCGGGGGAGACCCAGTACTTC
TRBV24-1	15	many	TRBD1	TRBJ2-5	CATRSKQGAGETQYF	TGTGCCACCAGAAGTAAACAGGGGGCTGGGGAGACCCAGTACTTC
TRBV15	16	few	NA	TRBJ2-3	CATSKKLTEFLDTQYF	TGTGCCACCAGCAAGAAACTCACCGAGTTCTTGGATACGCAGTATTTT
TRBV5-5	15	many	TRBD1	TRBJ1-5	CASSEETGRVQPQHF	TGTGCCAGCAGCGAGGAGACAGGGAGGGTACAGCCCCAGCATTTT
TRBV11-3	16	NA	NA	TRBJ1-4	CASSLVGSKTNEKLFF	TGTGCCAGCAGCTTAGTAGGGAGCAAGACTAATGAAAAACTGTTTTTT
TRBV6-1	11	many	NA	TRBJ2-3	CASSATDTQYF	TGTGCCAGCAGTGCCACAGATACGCAGTATTTT
TRBV7-6	15	many	TRBD2	TRBJ2-7	CASSLTSGGSYEQYF	TGTGCCAGCAGCTTGACTAGCGGGGGCTCCTACGAGCAGTACTTC
TRBV7-6	14	NA	TRBD1	TRBJ2-4	CASSLGTGRNIQYF	TGTGCCAGCAGCTTAGGGACAGGGAGAAACATTCAGTACTTC